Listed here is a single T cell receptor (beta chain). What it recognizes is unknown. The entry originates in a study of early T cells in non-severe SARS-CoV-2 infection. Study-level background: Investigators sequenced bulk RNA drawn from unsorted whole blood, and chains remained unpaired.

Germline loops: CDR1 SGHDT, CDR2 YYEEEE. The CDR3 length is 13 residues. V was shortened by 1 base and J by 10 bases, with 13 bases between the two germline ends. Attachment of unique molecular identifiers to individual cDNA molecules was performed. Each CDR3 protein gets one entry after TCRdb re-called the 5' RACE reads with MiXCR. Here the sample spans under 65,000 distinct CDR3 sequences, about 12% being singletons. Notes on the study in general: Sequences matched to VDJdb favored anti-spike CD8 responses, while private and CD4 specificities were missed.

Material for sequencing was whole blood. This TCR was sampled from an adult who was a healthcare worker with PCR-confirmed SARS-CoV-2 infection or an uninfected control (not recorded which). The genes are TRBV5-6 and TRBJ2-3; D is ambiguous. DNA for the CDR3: TGTGCCAGCAGCTTGATGACCCCCTACGCGCAGTATTTT. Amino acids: CASSLMTPYAQYF.